The source of this T cell receptor (beta chain) is a study of glioma-infiltrating T cells after dendritic cell vaccination. Study summary: Patients received three intradermal dendritic cell vaccine injections at biweekly intervals.

Germline loops: CDR1 MNHEY, CDR2 SVGAGI. Between the trimmed V and J ends, which lost 2 bases and 4 bases, there was a span of 6 bases. The CDR3 runs to 13 residues. Notes on the study in general: The cohort had few patients with full blood and tumor sets.

The primer mix had 60 V beta and 13 J beta primers. Sequencing was performed with immunoSEQ multiplex PCR; in TCRdb, only in-frame clones are kept and a portion is missing. The profile shows roughly 90,000 clones, 65% to 90% of them singletons. About this clone itself: The antigen is unknown.

The receptor comes from a human donor with glioblastoma. The chain combines TRBV6-5 with TRBJ1-3; D is ambiguous. Sequenced here: blood, sampled before dendritic cell vaccination. In DNA, the CDR3 is TGTGCCAGCAGTTACCAGTCCGGAAACACCATATATTTT. This translates into CASSYQSGNTIYF.